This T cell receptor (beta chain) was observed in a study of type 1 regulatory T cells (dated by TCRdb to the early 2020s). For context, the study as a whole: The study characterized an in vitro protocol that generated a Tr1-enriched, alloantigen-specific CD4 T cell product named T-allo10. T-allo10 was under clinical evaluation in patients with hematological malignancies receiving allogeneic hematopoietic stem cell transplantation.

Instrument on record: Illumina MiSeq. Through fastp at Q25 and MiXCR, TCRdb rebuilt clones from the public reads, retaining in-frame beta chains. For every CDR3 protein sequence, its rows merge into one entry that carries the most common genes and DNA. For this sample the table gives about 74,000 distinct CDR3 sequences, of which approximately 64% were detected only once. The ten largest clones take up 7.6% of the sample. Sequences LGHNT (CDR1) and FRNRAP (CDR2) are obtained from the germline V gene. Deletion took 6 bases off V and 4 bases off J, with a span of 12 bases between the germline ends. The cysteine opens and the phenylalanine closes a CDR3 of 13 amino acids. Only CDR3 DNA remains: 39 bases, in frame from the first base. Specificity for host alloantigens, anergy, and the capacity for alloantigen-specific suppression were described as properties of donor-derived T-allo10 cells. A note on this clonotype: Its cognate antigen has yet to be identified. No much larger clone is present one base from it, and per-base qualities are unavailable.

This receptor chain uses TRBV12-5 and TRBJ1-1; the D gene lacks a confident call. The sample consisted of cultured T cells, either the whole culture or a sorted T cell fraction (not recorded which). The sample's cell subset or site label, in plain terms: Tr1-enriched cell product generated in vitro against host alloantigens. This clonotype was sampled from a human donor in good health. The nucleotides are TGTGCTAGTGGCACCAGTACTGGCACTGAAGCTTTCTTT. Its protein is CASGTSTGTEAFF.